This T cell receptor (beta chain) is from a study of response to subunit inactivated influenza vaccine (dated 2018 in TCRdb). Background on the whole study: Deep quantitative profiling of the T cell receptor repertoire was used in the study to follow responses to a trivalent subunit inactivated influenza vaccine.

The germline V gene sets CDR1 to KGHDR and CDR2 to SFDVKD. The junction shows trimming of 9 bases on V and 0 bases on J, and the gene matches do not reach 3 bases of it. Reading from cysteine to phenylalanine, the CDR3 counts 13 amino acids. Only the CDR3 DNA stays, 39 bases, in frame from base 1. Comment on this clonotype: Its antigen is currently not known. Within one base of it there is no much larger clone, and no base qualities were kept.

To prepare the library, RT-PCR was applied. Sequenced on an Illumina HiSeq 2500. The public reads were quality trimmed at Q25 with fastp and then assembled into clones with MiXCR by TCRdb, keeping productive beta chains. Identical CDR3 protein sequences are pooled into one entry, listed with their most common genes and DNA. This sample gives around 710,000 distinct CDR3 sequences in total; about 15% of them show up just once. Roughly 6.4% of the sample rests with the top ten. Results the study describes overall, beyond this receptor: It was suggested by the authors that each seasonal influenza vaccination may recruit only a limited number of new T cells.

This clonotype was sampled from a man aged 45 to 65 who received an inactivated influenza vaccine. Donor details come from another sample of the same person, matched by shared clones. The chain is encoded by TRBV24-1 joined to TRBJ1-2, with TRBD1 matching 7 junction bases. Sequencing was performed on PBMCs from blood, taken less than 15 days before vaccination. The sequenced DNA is TGTGCCACCTCGGGACAGCCTAACTATGGCTACACCTTC. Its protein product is CATSGQPNYGYTF.